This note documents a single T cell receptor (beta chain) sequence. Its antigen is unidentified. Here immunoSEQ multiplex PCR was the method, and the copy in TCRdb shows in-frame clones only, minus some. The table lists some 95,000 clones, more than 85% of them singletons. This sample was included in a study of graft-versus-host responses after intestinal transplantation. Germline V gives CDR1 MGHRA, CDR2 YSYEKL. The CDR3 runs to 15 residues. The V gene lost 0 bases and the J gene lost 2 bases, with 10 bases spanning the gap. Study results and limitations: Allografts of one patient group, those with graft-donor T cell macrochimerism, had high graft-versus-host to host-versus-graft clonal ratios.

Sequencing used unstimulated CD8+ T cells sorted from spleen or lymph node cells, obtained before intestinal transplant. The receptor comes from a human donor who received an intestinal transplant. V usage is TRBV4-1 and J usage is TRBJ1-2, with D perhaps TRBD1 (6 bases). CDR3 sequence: CASSQEGGGNYGYTF. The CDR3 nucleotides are TGCGCCAGCAGCCAAGAAGGGGGGGGGAACTATGGCTACACCTTC.